This is a list of T cell receptor beta chains from one sample in a study of cytomegalovirus exposure and HLA in healthy donors. TCRdb keeps only in-frame clones here, not all; method: immunoSEQ multiplex PCR. Among 250,000 to 350,000 clones listed, about 90% were seen once. Source material: PBMCs. These receptors originate from a woman younger than 35 in good health and CMV-seronegative. Both conserved end residues are part of each CDR3. The D gene is left open where the match is weak. Size values are once, few and many counts, or a class for expanded clones, and some rows have none.

j_call: TRBJ2-3; clone_size: -; v_call: TRBV14; d_call: TRBD1; cdr3_nt: TGTGCCAGCAGCTACGGGACAGGGAGGCTCACAGATACGCAGTATTTT; cdr3_aa: CASSYGTGRLTDTQYF
j_call: TRBJ2-7; clone_size: -; v_call: TRBV7-2; d_call: TRBD2; cdr3_nt: TGTGCCAGCAGCTTAGGGGGGACTAGCGGGGGGCCGCTGCGAGACGAGCAGTACTTC; cdr3_aa: CASSLGGTSGGPLRDEQYF
j_call: TRBJ2-4; clone_size: -; v_call: TRBV2; d_call: -; cdr3_nt: TGTGCCAGCAGTGAAGCGCTCGGCCTAGAAGGAGGTCGGGGGGCGGGAAACATTCAGTACTTC; cdr3_aa: CASSEALGLEGGRGAGNIQYF
j_call: TRBJ1-1; clone_size: -; v_call: TRBV19; d_call: -; cdr3_nt: TGTGCCAGTACCCTGAAGATAGTGAGGACTGAAGCTTTCTTT; cdr3_aa: CASTLKIVRTEAFF
j_call: TRBJ2-2; clone_size: -; v_call: TRBV9; d_call: -; cdr3_nt: TGTGCCAGCGCCGCTACCTTAAACACCGGGGAGCTGTTTTTT; cdr3_aa: CASAATLNTGELFF
j_call: TRBJ2-7; clone_size: -; v_call: TRBV7-9; d_call: -; cdr3_nt: TGTGCCAGCAGCAACACCCGGACAGCCATGACCTACGAGCAGTACTTC; cdr3_aa: CASSNTRTAMTYEQYF
j_call: TRBJ1-5; clone_size: -; v_call: TRBV2; d_call: TRBD1; cdr3_nt: TGTGCCAGCAGCCCAGGGGGCTATCAGCCCCAGCATTTT; cdr3_aa: CASSPGGYQPQHF
j_call: TRBJ1-2; clone_size: once; v_call: TRBV7-6; d_call: -; cdr3_nt: TGTGCCAGCAGCCCAACGGGGGGGTCCTATGGCTACACCTTC; cdr3_aa: CASSPTGGSYGYTF
j_call: TRBJ2-1; clone_size: -; v_call: TRBV2; d_call: TRBD2; cdr3_nt: TGTGCCAGCAGTGAAATAAGGCTAGCGGGGATCTACAATGAGCAGTTCTTC; cdr3_aa: CASSEIRLAGIYNEQFF
j_call: TRBJ1-2; clone_size: -; v_call: TRBV6-5; d_call: -; cdr3_nt: TGTGCCAGCAGTCCCGGAGGCCTTAACTATGGCTACACCTTC; cdr3_aa: CASSPGGLNYGYTF
j_call: TRBJ2-7; clone_size: -; v_call: TRBV7-7; d_call: -; cdr3_nt: TGTGCCAGCAGCTTAGATTCAGGATCCCACTACGAGCAGTACTTC; cdr3_aa: CASSLDSGSHYEQYF
j_call: TRBJ1-5; clone_size: -; v_call: TRBV2; d_call: TRBD1; cdr3_nt: TGTGCCAGCAGTGCTACAGGGGGAGGGCATAGCAATCAGCCCCAGCATTTT; cdr3_aa: CASSATGGGHSNQPQHF
j_call: TRBJ2-1; clone_size: -; v_call: TRBV5-1; d_call: -; cdr3_nt: TGCGCCAGCAGCCTTACTACCGACAATGAGCAGTTCTTC; cdr3_aa: CASSLTTDNEQFF
j_call: TRBJ2-5; clone_size: -; v_call: TRBV14; d_call: TRBD2; cdr3_nt: TGTGCCAGCAGATTGGCGGGGGGCGAGACCCAGTACTTC; cdr3_aa: CASRLAGGETQYF
j_call: TRBJ2-3; clone_size: -; v_call: TRBV4-1; d_call: -; cdr3_nt: TGCGCCAGCAGCGTACGGGGATATGGTGGGGATACGCAGTATTTT; cdr3_aa: CASSVRGYGGDTQYF
j_call: TRBJ2-5; clone_size: few; v_call: TRBV19; d_call: -; cdr3_nt: TGTGCCAGTAGTATGGGCCTGACGGAGACCCAGTACTTC; cdr3_aa: CASSMGLTETQYF
j_call: TRBJ2-2; clone_size: -; v_call: TRBV13; d_call: TRBD1; cdr3_nt: TGTGCCAGCAGCTCGACCTCCACAGGGGGCGCCGGGGAGCTGTTTTTT; cdr3_aa: CASSSTSTGGAGELFF
j_call: TRBJ2-7; clone_size: -; v_call: TRBV5-6; d_call: TRBD1; cdr3_nt: TGTGCCAGCAGCTTGGTGCCAGGGGGCCTTTACGAGCAGTACTTC; cdr3_aa: CASSLVPGGLYEQYF
j_call: TRBJ1-2; clone_size: -; v_call: TRBV29-1; d_call: -; cdr3_nt: TGCAGCGTTGAAGATTCCAGGACAGACCTTTATGGCTACACCTTC; cdr3_aa: CSVEDSRTDLYGYTF
j_call: TRBJ1-1; clone_size: -; v_call: TRBV7-2; d_call: TRBD1; cdr3_nt: TGTGCCAGCAGCTGGACAGGTCTGGGGACTGAAGCTTTCTTT; cdr3_aa: CASSWTGLGTEAFF
j_call: TRBJ2-1; clone_size: -; v_call: TRBV9; d_call: -; cdr3_nt: TGTGCCAGCAGCCCATCGACACACTACAATGAGCAGTTCTTC; cdr3_aa: CASSPSTHYNEQFF
j_call: TRBJ2-7; clone_size: -; v_call: TRBV4-3; d_call: -; cdr3_nt: TGCGCCAGCAGCCAAGATTGGGGGCGGGACGAGCAGTACTTC; cdr3_aa: CASSQDWGRDEQYF
j_call: TRBJ1-5; clone_size: -; v_call: TRBV21-1; d_call: -; cdr3_nt: TGTGCCAGCAGCAACACGGACATAGGGTGTAGCAATCAGCCCCAGCATTTT; cdr3_aa: CASSNTDIGCSNQPQHF
j_call: TRBJ1-2; clone_size: once; v_call: TRBV5-4; d_call: -; cdr3_nt: TGTGCCAGCAACCCCGGGGGGGACTATGGCTACACCTTC; cdr3_aa: CASNPGGDYGYTF
j_call: TRBJ2-7; clone_size: once; v_call: TRBV6-5; d_call: TRBD1; cdr3_nt: TGTGCCAGCAGTTACGGGACAGGGCCCGAGCAGTACTTC; cdr3_aa: CASSYGTGPEQYF
j_call: TRBJ2-7; clone_size: -; v_call: TRBV27; d_call: -; cdr3_nt: TGTGCCAGCAGTTTATTCGGCGAGCAGTACTTC; cdr3_aa: CASSLFGEQYF
j_call: TRBJ2-3; clone_size: -; v_call: TRBV5-1; d_call: TRBD2; cdr3_nt: TGCGCCAGCAGCTTGCCCTCTCTGACTAGCGGGGGCATGGATACGCAGTATTTT; cdr3_aa: CASSLPSLTSGGMDTQYF
j_call: TRBJ1-3; clone_size: -; v_call: TRBV6-5; d_call: TRBD1; cdr3_nt: TGTGCCAGCAGTTACTCGGACAGGGGGACTGGAAACACCATATATTTT; cdr3_aa: CASSYSDRGTGNTIYF
j_call: TRBJ1-5; clone_size: -; v_call: TRBV28; d_call: TRBD1; cdr3_nt: TGTGCCCTCAGGGGGGCAGGGGGCGGCGATCAGCCCCAGCATTTT; cdr3_aa: CALRGAGGGDQPQHF
j_call: TRBJ2-4; clone_size: -; v_call: TRBV20-1; d_call: -; cdr3_nt: TGCAGCGTAAACTCCAAAAACATTCAGTACTTC; cdr3_aa: CSVNSKNIQYF
j_call: TRBJ2-3; clone_size: -; v_call: TRBV30; d_call: TRBD2; cdr3_nt: TGTGCCTGGATGGCTAGCGGGGACTCGCAGTATTTT; cdr3_aa: CAWMASGDSQYF
j_call: TRBJ1-2; clone_size: -; v_call: TRBV25-1; d_call: -; cdr3_nt: TGTGCCAGCAGTGAATTTAGCCACAACTATGGCTACACCTTC; cdr3_aa: CASSEFSHNYGYTF
j_call: TRBJ2-3; clone_size: -; v_call: TRBV5-1; d_call: TRBD2; cdr3_nt: TGCGCCAGCAGCTCCCTCCTAGCGGGAGCAGATACGCAGTATTTT; cdr3_aa: CASSSLLAGADTQYF
j_call: TRBJ2-5; clone_size: -; v_call: TRBV4-1; d_call: TRBD2; cdr3_nt: TGCGCCAGCAGCCAAGCCTCAGCGGGGGTGAAAGAGACCCAGTACTTC; cdr3_aa: CASSQASAGVKETQYF
j_call: TRBJ1-1; clone_size: -; v_call: TRBV13; d_call: -; cdr3_nt: TGTGCCAGCAGCTTAGAGGAGCAGGGTGAAGCTTTCTTT; cdr3_aa: CASSLEEQGEAFF
j_call: TRBJ1-4; clone_size: -; v_call: TRBV11-3; d_call: -; cdr3_nt: TGTGCCAGCAGCTTCTACGGCAACCTAGCAACTAATGAAAAACTGTTTTTT; cdr3_aa: CASSFYGNLATNEKLFF
j_call: TRBJ1-6; clone_size: once; v_call: TRBV19; d_call: -; cdr3_nt: TGTGCCAGTAGTACTAGTCAACCTTCTCGGGGTAATTCCCCCCTCCACTTT; cdr3_aa: CASSTSQPSRGNSPLHF
j_call: TRBJ2-1; clone_size: -; v_call: TRBV5-4; d_call: -; cdr3_nt: TGTGCCAGCAGTTGGGAGGACGCAGGTTACAATGAGCAGTTCTTC; cdr3_aa: CASSWEDAGYNEQFF
j_call: TRBJ2-5; clone_size: -; v_call: TRBV7-9; d_call: -; cdr3_nt: TGTTCCAGCAGCGACTCCGTAGAGACCCAGTACTTC; cdr3_aa: CSSSDSVETQYF
j_call: TRBJ2-1; clone_size: -; v_call: TRBV10-1; d_call: TRBD1; cdr3_nt: TGCGCCAGCAGCCTAACAGGGGGAGAGCAGTTCTTC; cdr3_aa: CASSLTGGEQFF
j_call: TRBJ1-6; clone_size: -; v_call: TRBV10-3; d_call: -; cdr3_nt: TGTGCCATCAGTGAGTCAGGGGGAAATTCACCCCTCCACTTT; cdr3_aa: CAISESGGNSPLHF
j_call: TRBJ2-7; clone_size: few; v_call: TRBV30; d_call: -; cdr3_nt: TGTGCCTGGAGTATTCCAGGTAAGCCCTACGAGCAGTACTTC; cdr3_aa: CAWSIPGKPYEQYF
j_call: TRBJ2-1; clone_size: -; v_call: TRBV5-6; d_call: TRBD2; cdr3_nt: TGTGCCAGCAGCTTGGTTGTAGCGGGGCCTTACAATGAGCAGTTCTTC; cdr3_aa: CASSLVVAGPYNEQFF
j_call: TRBJ2-4; clone_size: -; v_call: TRBV19; d_call: -; cdr3_nt: TGTGCCACTGCCGAGCCTGCACTAGCCAAAAACATTCAGTACTTC; cdr3_aa: CATAEPALAKNIQYF
j_call: TRBJ1-6; clone_size: -; v_call: TRBV9; d_call: -; cdr3_nt: TGTGCCAGCAGCGCCCACGCGACAGAGACTAATTCACCCCTCCACTTT; cdr3_aa: CASSAHATETNSPLHF
j_call: TRBJ1-5; clone_size: -; v_call: TRBV7-2; d_call: TRBD1; cdr3_nt: TGTGCCAGCAGCCCTACAGGGGGCGGGGTTCAGCCCCAGCATTTT; cdr3_aa: CASSPTGGGVQPQHF
j_call: TRBJ2-2; clone_size: -; v_call: TRBV20-1; d_call: -; cdr3_nt: TGCAGTGCTCCAGGGCCCGGGGAGCTGTTTTTT; cdr3_aa: CSAPGPGELFF
j_call: TRBJ1-6; clone_size: -; v_call: TRBV19; d_call: TRBD1; cdr3_nt: TGTGCCAGTAGTAGCCGGGACAGTAATTCACCCCTCCACTTT; cdr3_aa: CASSSRDSNSPLHF
j_call: TRBJ2-1; clone_size: -; v_call: TRBV6-4; d_call: -; cdr3_nt: TGTGCCAGCAGCTTCTTTGGGGGCCTGAACAATGAGCAGTTCTTC; cdr3_aa: CASSFFGGLNNEQFF
j_call: TRBJ1-2; clone_size: -; v_call: TRBV2; d_call: -; cdr3_nt: TGTGCCAGCAGTGAAGTAGCCCTCCGATGGGGCTACACCTTC; cdr3_aa: CASSEVALRWGYTF
j_call: TRBJ1-1; clone_size: -; v_call: TRBV5-1; d_call: -; cdr3_nt: TGCGCCAGCAGCTTGGCCCAGGGAGGTGCCCTCTCTGAAGCTTTCTTT; cdr3_aa: CASSLAQGGALSEAFF
j_call: TRBJ2-7; clone_size: -; v_call: TRBV6-6; d_call: -; cdr3_nt: TGTGCCAGCAGTTACTCGAAAGAATACCAGTCCTACGAGCAGTACTTC; cdr3_aa: CASSYSKEYQSYEQYF
j_call: TRBJ1-4; clone_size: -; v_call: TRBV2; d_call: TRBD1; cdr3_nt: TGTGCCAGCAGTGGGGACAGAGAAAAACTGTTTTTT; cdr3_aa: CASSGDREKLFF
j_call: TRBJ2-1; clone_size: -; v_call: TRBV9; d_call: TRBD2; cdr3_nt: TGTGCCAGCAGCGTGAAGCGGGGGGGCCCAGAGACCTACAATGAGCAGTTCTTC; cdr3_aa: CASSVKRGGPETYNEQFF
j_call: TRBJ2-7; clone_size: -; v_call: TRBV5-1; d_call: -; cdr3_nt: TGCGCCAGCAGCTTGGATCTAGCTTACGAGCAGTACTTC; cdr3_aa: CASSLDLAYEQYF